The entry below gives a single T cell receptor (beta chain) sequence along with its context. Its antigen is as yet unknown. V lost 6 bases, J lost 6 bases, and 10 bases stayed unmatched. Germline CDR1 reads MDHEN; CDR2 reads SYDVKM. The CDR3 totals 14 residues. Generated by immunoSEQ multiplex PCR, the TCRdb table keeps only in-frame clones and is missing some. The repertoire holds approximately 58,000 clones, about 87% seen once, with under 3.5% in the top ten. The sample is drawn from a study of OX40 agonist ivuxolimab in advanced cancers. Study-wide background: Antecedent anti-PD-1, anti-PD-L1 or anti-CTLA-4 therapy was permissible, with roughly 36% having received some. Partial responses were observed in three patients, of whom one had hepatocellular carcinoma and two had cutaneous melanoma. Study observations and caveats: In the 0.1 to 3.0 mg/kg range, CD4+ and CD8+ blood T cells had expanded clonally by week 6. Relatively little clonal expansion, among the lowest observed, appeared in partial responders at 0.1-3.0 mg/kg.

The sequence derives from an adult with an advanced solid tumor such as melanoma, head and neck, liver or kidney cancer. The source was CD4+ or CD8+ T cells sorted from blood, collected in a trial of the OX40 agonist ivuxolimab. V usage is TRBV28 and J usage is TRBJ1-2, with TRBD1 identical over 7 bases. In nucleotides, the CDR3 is TGTGCCAGCAGCCAGGGGGTAGAGATTAATGGCTACACCTTC. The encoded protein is CASSQGVEINGYTF.